This T cell receptor (beta chain) was profiled in a study of cytomegalovirus exposure and HLA in healthy donors. Study-level background: An analysis done earlier identified 90 million to 120 million unique TCR beta sequences from roughly 190 million T cells. Overall study results and limits: Later analysis identified a missense DCLRE1C variant that was linked to TCR beta V- and J-gene trimming. The study flagged some 170 TCR beta chains as cytomegalovirus-associated.

There were likely unrecorded immune exposures, though donors were nominally healthy when sampled. Germline V gene data show CDR1 as SGHTA and CDR2 as FQGNSA. Trimming shortened V by 5 bases and J by 3 bases, and 10 bases separated the two germline ends. The CDR3 runs 13 residues. PCR primers comprised 60 Vbeta and 13 Jbeta primers. Method: immunoSEQ multiplex PCR; TCRdb's copy keeps in-frame clones and lacks some. In the table there are 110,000 to 150,000 clones, around 77% of which are singletons. For this clone: Its antigen is not identified.

This sequence originates from a woman aged 50 to 60 in good health and CMV-seronegative. The sequenced sample was PBMCs. The chain employs TRBV7-2 and TRBJ2-5; possibly TRBD1 for D (7 bases). CDR3 bases: TGTGCCAGCAGCCGCGGGACAGAAGAGACCCAGTACTTC. Translating gives CASSRGTEETQYF.